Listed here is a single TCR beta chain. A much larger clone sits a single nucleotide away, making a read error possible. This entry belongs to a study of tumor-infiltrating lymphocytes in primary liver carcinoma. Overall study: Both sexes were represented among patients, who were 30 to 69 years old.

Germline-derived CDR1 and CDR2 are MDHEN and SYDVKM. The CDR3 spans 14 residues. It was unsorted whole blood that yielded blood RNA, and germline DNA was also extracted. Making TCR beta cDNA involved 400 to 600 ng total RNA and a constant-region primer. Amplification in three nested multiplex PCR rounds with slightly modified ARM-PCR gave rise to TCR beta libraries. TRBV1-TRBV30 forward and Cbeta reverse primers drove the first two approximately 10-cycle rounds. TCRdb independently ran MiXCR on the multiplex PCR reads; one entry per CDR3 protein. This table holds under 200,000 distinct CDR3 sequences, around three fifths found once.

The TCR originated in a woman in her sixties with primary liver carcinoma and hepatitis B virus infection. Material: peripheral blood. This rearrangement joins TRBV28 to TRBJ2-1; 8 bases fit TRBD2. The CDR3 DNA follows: TGTCCCAGCAGTAGCCAGCGGGAGTCCTCTGAGCAGTTCTTC. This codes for CPSSSQRESSEQFF.